This is a list of T cell receptor beta chains from one sample in a study of T cell repertoires in cytomegalovirus infection. A single record per CDR3 protein comes from TCRdb applying MiXCR to the reads. The table records around 94,000 distinct CDR3 sequences, approximately 15% of them present only once. The material sequenced was PBMCs. The source is a human donor in good health (CMV status not recorded). Some clones in this sample may be carry-over from other donors' samples. The conserved cysteine and the conserved F or W are not part of the CDR3 here. The D gene is left open where the match is weak.

TRBJ2-7 | TRBV7-2 | TRBD2 | ASSSREGNTFEQY
TRBJ1-5 | TRBV7-9 | TRBD1 | ASSAGQDQPQH
TRBJ2-2 | TRBV2 | TRBD2 | ASSGLAVTGELF
TRBJ2-3 | TRBV28 | . | ASSSLTQGQY
TRBJ2-1 | TRBV11-1 | TRBD2 | ASSLGSSGGNEQF
TRBJ1-2 | TRBV7-2 | TRBD1 | AISRGGATDRYT
TRBJ1-2 | TRBV7-8 | TRBD1 | ASSLGQGSYGYT
TRBJ2-2 | TRBV24-1 | . | ATSESREAGELF
TRBJ1-5 | TRBV7-9 | TRBD1 | AVSFGTESSPQH
TRBJ2-1 | TRBV5-1 | TRBD2 | ASGPSSGGAYEQF
TRBJ2-2 | TRBV28 | . | ASNTLNTGELF
TRBJ1-2 | TRBV28 | TRBD1 | ASTQGTPGYT
TRBJ2-7 | TRBV7-2 | . | ASSLAGGPDPYEQY
TRBJ2-5 | TRBV5-4 | . | ASSLDIGEETQY
TRBJ2-6 | TRBV4-3 | . | ASSQDGTRGANVLT
TRBJ2-3 | TRBV7-2 | . | ASSLVLPPDTQY
TRBJ2-7 | TRBV7-6 | TRBD2 | ASSHSRGGHEQY
TRBJ1-5 | TRBV25-1 | . | ASSDGLNSNQPQH
TRBJ2-3 | TRBV20-1 | . | SAYPERLPYTQY
TRBJ2-7 | TRBV6-2/TRBV6-3 | TRBD1 | ASRSGTGDHEQY
TRBJ2-7 | TRBV4-1 | . | ASSQTPYPVPFTYYEQY
TRBJ2-4 | TRBV7-2 | . | ASSLSHFRGKNIQY
TRBJ1-6 | TRBV4-2 | . | ASSQDEQGNSPLH
TRBJ2-6 | TRBV12-3/TRBV12-4 | TRBD1 | ATGQGASGANVLT
TRBJ2-4 | TRBV11-2 | TRBD2 | ASSLVAGGDIQY
TRBJ1-1 | TRBV4-1 | . | ASSQDRGGNTEAF
TRBJ2-5 | TRBV18 | . | ASSPRQREETQY
TRBJ1-1 | TRBV5-6 | . | ASSLDARGTEAF
TRBJ2-3 | TRBV7-2 | TRBD2 | ASSLVAGYITDTQY
TRBJ2-7 | TRBV19 | . | ASSIGGQNTYEQY
TRBJ2-7 | TRBV20-1 | . | SARESPGDYEQY
TRBJ2-7 | TRBV12-3/TRBV12-4 | . | ASSFGDNSYEQY
TRBJ1-1 | TRBV7-9 | . | ASSLDPNTEAF
TRBJ2-7 | TRBV19 | . | ASSRAPGEQY
TRBJ1-3 | TRBV3-1 | . | ASSFRPDDTIY
TRBJ2-1 | TRBV12-3/TRBV12-4 | TRBD2 | ASSLEGTSDSSYNEQF
TRBJ2-5 | TRBV12-3/TRBV12-4 | . | ASSSHPTGRGLSAGKTQY
TRBJ2-5 | TRBV7-2 | . | ASSRGGREETQY
TRBJ1-1 | TRBV6-6 | . | ASRLGGITEAF
TRBJ2-1 | TRBV5-1 | TRBD2 | ASSLNGGAVNEQF
TRBJ2-3 | TRBV7-2 | . | ASSLVRAPRDTQY
TRBJ1-2 | TRBV29-1 | . | SVGRTDGYT
TRBJ2-5 | TRBV11-3 | TRBD2 | ASSQGLATLETQY
TRBJ1-2 | TRBV10-3 | . | AISAVVGNGYT
TRBJ1-3 | TRBV14 | . | ASSQDSGRWDTIY